The TCR beta chain under discussion was sequenced for a study of a mutant IDH1 vaccine in newly diagnosed glioma. In the study overall: Averaging 40.4 years of age, treated patients were around 60% male and approximately 40% female.

Only in-frame clones appear in the TCRdb table, and some are missing; sequencing was by immunoSEQ multiplex PCR. The sample has around 88,000 clones, over 75% seen once; the top ten hold approximately 7.6%. With 7 bases removed from V and 3 bases from J, the gap between germline ends came to 23 bases. Germline V gene lookup returns CDR1 SGDLS and CDR2 YYNGEE. The CDR3 contains 16 residues. The sample holds one count of this clone. Stated time point: baseline, week 1 (first vaccination visit). Treatment denoted: pre-vaccination baseline after standard-of-care therapy. This chain joins TRBV9 and TRBJ2-7, with a possible D match to TRBD2 (6 bases). Material: PBMCs, obtained from a glioma patient treated with radiotherapy, temozolomide or both. The sequence was obtained from a man between 35 and 55 years old with glioma. CDR3 amino acids: CASHPRARGSLYEQYF. The CDR3 bases are TGTGCCAGCCACCCCCGCGCGCGGGGATCCCTCTACGAGCAGTACTTC.